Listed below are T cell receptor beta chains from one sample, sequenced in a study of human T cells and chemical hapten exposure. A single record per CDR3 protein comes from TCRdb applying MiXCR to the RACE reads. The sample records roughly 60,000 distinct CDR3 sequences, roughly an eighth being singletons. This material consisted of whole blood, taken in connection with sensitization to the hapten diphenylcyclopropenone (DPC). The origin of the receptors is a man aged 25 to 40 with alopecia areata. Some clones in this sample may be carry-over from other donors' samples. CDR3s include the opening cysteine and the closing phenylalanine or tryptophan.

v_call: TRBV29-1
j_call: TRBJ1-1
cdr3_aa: CSVGQVNTEAFF

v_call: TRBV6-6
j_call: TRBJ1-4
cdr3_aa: CASSPITRNEKLFF

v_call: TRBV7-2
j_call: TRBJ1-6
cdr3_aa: CASNSPGDRSSYNSPLHF

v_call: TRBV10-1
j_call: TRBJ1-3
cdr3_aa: CASRRETEGSGNTIYF

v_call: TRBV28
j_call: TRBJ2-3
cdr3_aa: CASIQPGADTQYF

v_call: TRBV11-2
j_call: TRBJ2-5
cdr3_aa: CASSPIGLAPQETQYF

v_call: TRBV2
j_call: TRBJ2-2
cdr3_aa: CASSDGAGGTGELFF

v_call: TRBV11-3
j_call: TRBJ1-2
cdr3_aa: CASSLETGPYGYTF

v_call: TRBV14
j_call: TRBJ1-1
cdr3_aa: CASSQDASWRGRWLNTEAFF

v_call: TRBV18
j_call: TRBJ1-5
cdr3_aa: CASSPGVGTLREQPQHF

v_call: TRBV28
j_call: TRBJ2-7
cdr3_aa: CASSTRTETYEQYF

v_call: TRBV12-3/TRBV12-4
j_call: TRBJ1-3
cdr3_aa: CASSLGGDRGNTIYF

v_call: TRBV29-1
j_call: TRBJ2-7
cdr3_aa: CSVETMSSYEQYF

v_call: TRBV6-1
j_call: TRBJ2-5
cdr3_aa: CASSATYQETQYF

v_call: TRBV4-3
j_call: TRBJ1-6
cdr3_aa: CASSQDSNSPLHF

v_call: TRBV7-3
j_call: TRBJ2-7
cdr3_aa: CASSLIGTSSPYEQYF

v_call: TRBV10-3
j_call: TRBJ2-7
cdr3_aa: CAISESAGGYERYF

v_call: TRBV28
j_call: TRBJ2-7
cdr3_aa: CASSPPGSRDYEQYF

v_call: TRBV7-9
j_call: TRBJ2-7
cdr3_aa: CASSLGPTTGEQYF

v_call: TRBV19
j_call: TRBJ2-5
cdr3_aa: CASTSSGAGAQYF

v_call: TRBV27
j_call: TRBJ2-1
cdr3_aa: CASSLLPHNEQFF

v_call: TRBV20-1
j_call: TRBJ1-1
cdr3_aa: CSARDLEGRAFF

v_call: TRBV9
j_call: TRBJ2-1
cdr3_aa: CASSVAVGGPHNEQFF

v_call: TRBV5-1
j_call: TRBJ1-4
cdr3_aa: CASSLGRPGRPNEKLFF

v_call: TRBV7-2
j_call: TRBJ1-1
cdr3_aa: CASSLERNTEAFF

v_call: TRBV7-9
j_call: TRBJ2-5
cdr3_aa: CASSLIAQLQETQYF

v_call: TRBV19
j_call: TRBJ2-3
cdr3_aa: CASTLGSSTDTQYF

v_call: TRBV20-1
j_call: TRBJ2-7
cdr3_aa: CSAPPAGQGFYEQYF

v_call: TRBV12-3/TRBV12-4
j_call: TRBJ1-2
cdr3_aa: CASSLGFGRGGYTF

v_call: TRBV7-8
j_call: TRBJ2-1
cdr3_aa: CASSQRTGAQEKIVYNEQFF

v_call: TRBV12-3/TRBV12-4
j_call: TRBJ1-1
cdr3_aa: CASSHRPGTEAFF

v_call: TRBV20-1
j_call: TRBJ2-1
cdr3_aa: CSARDPTRDEQFF

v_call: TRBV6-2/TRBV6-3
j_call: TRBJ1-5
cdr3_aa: CASNGQGTWHF

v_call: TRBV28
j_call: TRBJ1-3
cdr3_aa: CASSLKNSRNTIYF

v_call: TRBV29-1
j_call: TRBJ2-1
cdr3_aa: CSVEDPGRNEQFF

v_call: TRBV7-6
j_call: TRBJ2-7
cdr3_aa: CASSPGTSYEQYF

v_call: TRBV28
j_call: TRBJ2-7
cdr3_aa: CASSPNRGFRSYEQYF

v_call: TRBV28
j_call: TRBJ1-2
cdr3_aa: CASSKTPSGYTF

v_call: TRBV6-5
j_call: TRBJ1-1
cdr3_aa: CASSYTGLGTEAFF

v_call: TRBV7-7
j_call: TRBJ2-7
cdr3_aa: CASSLGLHGGDEQYF

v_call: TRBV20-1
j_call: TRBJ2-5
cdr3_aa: CSAIPPGKETQYF